This T cell receptor beta chain is drawn from a study of response to subunit inactivated influenza vaccine. This clonotype was found many times. Via MiXCR, TCRdb re-called the RT-PCR reads, giving one row per CDR3 protein. The data hold 450,000 to 600,000 distinct CDR3 sequences, with about 7.2% observed a single time. The specimen was PBMCs from blood, collected 23 months after vaccination. The TCR comes from a man in his fifties or sixties who received an inactivated influenza vaccine.

CDR3 region: CASSLFARNQETQYF. The CDR3, as DNA: TGCGCCAGCAGCTTGTTTGCTAGGAACCAAGAGACCCAGTACTTC. V usage is TRBV5-1 and J usage is TRBJ2-5, with D uncertain. Trimming took off 1 base at V and 0 bases at J, with 10 bases between the two ends. This CDR3 comprises 15 residues. Germline V lookup: CDR1 SGHRS, CDR2 YFSETQ.